This TCR beta chain was identified during a study of control samples from healthy donors and cancer patients. The CDR3 is 15 amino acids. CDR1 is SEHNR, CDR2 FQNEAQ, per germline (reference sequence). Trimming cost V 7 bases and J 7 bases, with 17 bases left between them. Using immunoSEQ multiplex PCR, the repertoire was profiled, and TCRdb retains in-frame clones only, with some absent. The table lists 90,000 or so clones, around 84% of them singletons. The material sequenced was PBMCs. The rearrangement links TRBV7-9 to TRBJ1-6; D is perhaps TRBD1 (5 bases). This receptor was identified in a man in his 70s with lung cancer. The chain's CDR3 is CASTYAGTDNSPLHF. CDR3 sequence (DNA): TGTGCCAGCACCTACGCCGGGACGGACAATTCACCCCTCCACTTT. Supplemented by reference TRBV7-9 and TRBJ1-6, the full variable domain reads DTGVSQNPRHKITKRGQNVTFRCDPISEHNRLYWYRQTLGQGPEFLTYFQNEAQLEKSRLLSDRFSAERPKGSFSTLEIQRTEQGDSAMYLCASTYAGTDNSPLHFGNGTRLTVT.